This TCR beta chain was identified during a study of T-cell memory formation after mild COVID-19. The 5'RACE method, run with constant-segment primers, produced TCR alpha and TCR beta cDNA libraries (carrying sample barcodes and UMIs). Each CDR3 protein is one row after TCRdb ran MiXCR on the 5' RACE reads. The sample gives about 140,000 distinct CDR3 sequences, about a fifth of which show up once; approximately 2% is in the top ten. The V end lost 6 bases, the J end lost 10 bases, and 16 bases lay between the germline ends. The CDR3 extends over 14 amino acids. Per the germline V gene, CDR1 is KGHSH and CDR2 is LQKENI. Study-wide points: CD4/CD8 balance characterized clones contracting day 15 to 85, and CD4+ skew characterized later expanders. Some responding clones appeared in pre-infection memory, suggesting cross-reactive memory joined. Most CD4+ clones that shrank were in CM and EM, while CD8+ ones turned up in EMRA.

This clonotype has more than one count but fewer than ten. What it binds is not known. The sequencing input was PBMCs or a T cell subset sorted from them (not recorded which). The receptor was isolated from an adult woman who had mild COVID-19 (a few samples of this study predate the infection). Cell type and time point are not known. The genes are TRBV18 and TRBJ1-6; D possibly corresponds to TRBD1 (5 bases). DNA of the CDR3: TGTGCCAGCTCCGGCCAGGGATCGATCTCACCCCTCCACTTT. Protein: CASSGQGSISPLHF.